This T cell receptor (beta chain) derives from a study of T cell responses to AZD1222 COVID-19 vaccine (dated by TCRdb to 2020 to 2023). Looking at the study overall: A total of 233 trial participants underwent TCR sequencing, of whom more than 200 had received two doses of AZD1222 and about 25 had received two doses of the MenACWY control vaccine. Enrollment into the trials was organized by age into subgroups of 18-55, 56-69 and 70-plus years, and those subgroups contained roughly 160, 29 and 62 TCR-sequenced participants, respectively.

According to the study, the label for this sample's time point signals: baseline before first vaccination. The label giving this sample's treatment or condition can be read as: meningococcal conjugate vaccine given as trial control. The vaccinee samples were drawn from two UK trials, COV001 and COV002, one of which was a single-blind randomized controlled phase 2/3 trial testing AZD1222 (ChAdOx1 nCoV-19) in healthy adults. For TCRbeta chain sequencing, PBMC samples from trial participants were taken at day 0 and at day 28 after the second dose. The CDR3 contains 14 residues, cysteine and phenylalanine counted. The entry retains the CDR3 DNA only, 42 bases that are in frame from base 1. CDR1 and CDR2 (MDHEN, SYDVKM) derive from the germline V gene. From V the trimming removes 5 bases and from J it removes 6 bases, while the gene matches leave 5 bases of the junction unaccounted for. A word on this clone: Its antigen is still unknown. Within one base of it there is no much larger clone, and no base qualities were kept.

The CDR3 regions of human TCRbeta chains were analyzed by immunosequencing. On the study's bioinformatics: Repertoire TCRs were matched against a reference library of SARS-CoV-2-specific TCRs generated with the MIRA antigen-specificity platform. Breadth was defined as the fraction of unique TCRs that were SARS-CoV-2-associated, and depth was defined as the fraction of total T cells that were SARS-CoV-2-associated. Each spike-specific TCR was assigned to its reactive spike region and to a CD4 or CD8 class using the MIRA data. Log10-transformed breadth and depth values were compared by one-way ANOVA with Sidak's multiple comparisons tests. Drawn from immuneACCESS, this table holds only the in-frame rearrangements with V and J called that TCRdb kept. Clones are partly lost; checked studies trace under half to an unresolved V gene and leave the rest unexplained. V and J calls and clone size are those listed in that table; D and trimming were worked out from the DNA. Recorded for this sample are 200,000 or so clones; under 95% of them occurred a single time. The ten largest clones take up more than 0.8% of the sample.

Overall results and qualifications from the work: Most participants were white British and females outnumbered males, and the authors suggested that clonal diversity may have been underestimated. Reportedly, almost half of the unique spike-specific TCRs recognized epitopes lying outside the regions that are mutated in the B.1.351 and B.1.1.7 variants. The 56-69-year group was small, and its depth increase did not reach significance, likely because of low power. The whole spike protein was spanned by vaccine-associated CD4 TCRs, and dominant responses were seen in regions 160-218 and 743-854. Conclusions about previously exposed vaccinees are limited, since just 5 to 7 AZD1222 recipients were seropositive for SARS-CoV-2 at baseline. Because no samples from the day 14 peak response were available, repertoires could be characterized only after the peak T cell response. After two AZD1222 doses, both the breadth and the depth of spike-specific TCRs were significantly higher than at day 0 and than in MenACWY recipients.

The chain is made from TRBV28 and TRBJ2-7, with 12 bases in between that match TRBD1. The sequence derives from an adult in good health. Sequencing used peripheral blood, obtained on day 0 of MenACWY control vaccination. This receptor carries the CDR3 CASSTGQGASEQYF. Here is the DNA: TGTGCCAGCAGTACGGGACAGGGGGCCAGCGAGCAGTACTTC.